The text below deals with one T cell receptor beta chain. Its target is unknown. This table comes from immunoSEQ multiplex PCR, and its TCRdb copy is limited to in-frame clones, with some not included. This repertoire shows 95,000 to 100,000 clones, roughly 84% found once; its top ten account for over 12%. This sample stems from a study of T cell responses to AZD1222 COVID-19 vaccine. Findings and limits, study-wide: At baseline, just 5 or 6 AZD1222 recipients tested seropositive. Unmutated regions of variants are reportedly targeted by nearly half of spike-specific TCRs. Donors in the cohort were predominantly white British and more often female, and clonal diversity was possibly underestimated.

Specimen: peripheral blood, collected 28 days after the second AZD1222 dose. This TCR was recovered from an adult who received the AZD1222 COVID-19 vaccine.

In nucleotides, the CDR3 is TGTGCCAGCAGCGACCTGTCCAGCACAGATACGCAGTATTTT. Protein: CASSDLSSTDTQYF. The chain combines TRBV7-3 with TRBJ2-3; D gene ambiguous. This CDR3 region has 14 residues. Trimming pared 5 bases from V and 0 bases from J, leaving 9 bases between. Germline lookup yields CDR1 SGHTA and CDR2 FQGTGA.